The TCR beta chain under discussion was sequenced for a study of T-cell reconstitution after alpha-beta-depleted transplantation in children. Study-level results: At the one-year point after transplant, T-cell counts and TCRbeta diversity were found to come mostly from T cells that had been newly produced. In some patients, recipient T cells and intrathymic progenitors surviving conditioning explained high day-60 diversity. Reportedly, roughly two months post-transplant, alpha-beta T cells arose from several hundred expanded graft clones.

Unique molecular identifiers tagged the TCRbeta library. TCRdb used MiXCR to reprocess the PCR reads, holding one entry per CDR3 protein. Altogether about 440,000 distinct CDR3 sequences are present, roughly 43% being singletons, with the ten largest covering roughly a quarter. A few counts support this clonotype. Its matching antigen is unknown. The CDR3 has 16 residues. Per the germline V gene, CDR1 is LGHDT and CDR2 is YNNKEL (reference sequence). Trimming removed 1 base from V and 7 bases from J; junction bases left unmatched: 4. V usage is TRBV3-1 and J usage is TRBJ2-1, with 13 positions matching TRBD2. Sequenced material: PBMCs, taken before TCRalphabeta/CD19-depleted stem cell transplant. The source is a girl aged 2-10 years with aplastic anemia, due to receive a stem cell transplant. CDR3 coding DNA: TGTGCCAGCAGCCAAGCGAAGACTAGCGGGAGGAATGAGCAGTTCTTC. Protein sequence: CASSQAKTSGRNEQFF.